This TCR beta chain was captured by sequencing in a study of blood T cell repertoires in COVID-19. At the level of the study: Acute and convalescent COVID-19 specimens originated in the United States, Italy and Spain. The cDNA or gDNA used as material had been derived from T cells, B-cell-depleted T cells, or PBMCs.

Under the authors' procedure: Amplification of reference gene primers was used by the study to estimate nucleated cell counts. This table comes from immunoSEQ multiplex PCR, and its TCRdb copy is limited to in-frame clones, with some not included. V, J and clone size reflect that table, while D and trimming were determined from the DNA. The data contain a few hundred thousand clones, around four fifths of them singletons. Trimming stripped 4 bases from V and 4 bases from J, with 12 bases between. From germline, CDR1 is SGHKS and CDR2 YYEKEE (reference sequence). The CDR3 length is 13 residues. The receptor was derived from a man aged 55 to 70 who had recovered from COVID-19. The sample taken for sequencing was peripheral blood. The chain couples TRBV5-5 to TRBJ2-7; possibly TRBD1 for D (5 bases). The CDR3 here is CASSASTGYEQYF. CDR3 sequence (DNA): TGTGCCAGCAGCGCCTCCACAGGATACGAGCAGTACTTC. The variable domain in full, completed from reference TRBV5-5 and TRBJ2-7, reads DAGVTQSPTHLIKTRGQQVTLRCSPISGHKSVSWYQQVLGQGPQFIFQYYEKEERGRGNFPDRFSARQFPNYSSELNVNALLLGDSALYLCASSASTGYEQYFGPGTRLTVT.